This entry features one T cell receptor beta chain sequence. From germline, CDR1 is MDHEN and CDR2 SYDVKM. This CDR3 region has 12 residues. V lost 3 bases and J lost 14, with 11 bases in between. In the authors' workflow: Amplified reference gene primers provided the basis for estimating nucleated cell counts. Method: immunoSEQ multiplex PCR; TCRdb's copy keeps in-frame clones and lacks some. V, J and clone size are taken as reported in that table, and D and trimming were inferred from the DNA itself. The sample lists under 250,000 clones; about 80% were seen once. This sample stems from a study of blood T cell repertoires in COVID-19. Study summary: Material from acute and convalescent COVID-19 was sourced from the United States, Italy and Spain. T cells, B-cell-depleted T cells, or PBMCs provided the cDNA or gDNA that served as material.

Sequenced: peripheral blood. V is TRBV28 and J is TRBJ1-6; no definite D call. The TCR originated in a man between 45 and 60 years old with active or convalescent COVID-19. The CDR3 DNA sequence: TGTGCCAGCAGTTTCCCCCTCAGGTCCCTCCACTTT. Translating it yields CASSFPLRSLHF.